Each of the 20 T cell receptor beta chains below was sequenced from the same sample in a study of control samples from healthy donors and cancer patients (dated by TCRdb to about 2020). Receptor amplification or capture employed the immunoSEQ multiplex PCR assay. Sourced from immuneACCESS, this table was stored by TCRdb with only in-frame sequences that have V and J called. A share of the clones is absent; for the studies checked, an unresolved V gene accounts for under half, and the remainder has no known explanation. The sample includes 57,000 or so clones, with almost 90% observed a single time. The top ten clones comprise nearly 6% of the sample. What was sequenced was PBMCs. The receptor source for this set is a man between 60 and 70 years old with colorectal cancer.

This sequence joins TRBV11-2 and TRBJ1-2; tentative D call: TRBD1 (5 bases). The CDR3 contains 13 residues. Trimming removed 3 bases at V and 2 bases at J, with 7 bases between. Germline V gene lookup returns CDR1 SGHAT and CDR2 FQNNGV. The CDR3 reads CASSLGGNYGYTF. In DNA form, the CDR3 reads TGTGCCAGCAGCTTGGGGGGGAACTATGGCTACACCTTC.

The chain links TRBV25-1 to TRBJ1-5; TRBD1 aligns across 9 bases. Germline CDR1 and CDR2: MGHDK and SYGVNS. J gave up 7 bases and V 8 bases, and 6 bases lay outside the gene matches. This CDR3 has 13 amino acids. CDR3 DNA: TGTGCCAGCCAAGGGACAGGGATCCAGCCCCAGCATTTT. Its translation: CASQGTGIQPQHF. Based on the CDR3 plus reference TRBV25-1 and TRBJ1-5, the full variable domain is EADIYQTPRYLVIGTGKKITLECSQTMGHDKMYWYQQDPGMELHLIHYSYGVNSTEKGDLSSESTVSRIRTEHFPLTLESARPSHTSQYLCASQGTGIQPQHFGDGTRLSIL.

The chain couples TRBV7-9 to TRBJ2-7; D is undetermined. This CDR3 comprises 11 residues. Trimming shortened V by 5 bases and J by 3 bases, and 5 bases separated the two germline ends. Germline V gene data show CDR1 as SEHNR and CDR2 as FQNEAQ (reference sequence). The CDR3 DNA reads TGTGCCAGCAGCCGTGACTACGAGCAGTACTTC. As protein: CASSRDYEQYF.

The V and J genes are TRBV5-3 and TRBJ2-5, with D tentatively TRBD2 (6 bases). TRBV5-3 is labeled an ORF, and its function is uncertain. The V end lost 4 bases, the J end lost 7 bases, and 17 bases lay between the germline ends. The CDR3 sequence is 14 residues long. The CDR3: CARSLGLPGGTQYF. The CDR3 DNA reads as TGTGCCAGAAGCCTCGGACTTCCCGGGGGGACCCAGTACTTC.

The J gene is TRBJ1-1, the V gene TRBV4-2, with D perhaps TRBD1 (5 bases). CDR3 length equals 15 residues. The germline V and J ends were trimmed by 4 bases and 4 bases, with 16 bases remaining between them. Looked up from germline, CDR1 is LGHNA and CDR2 is YNFKEQ. The CDR3 bases are TGTGCCAGCAGCCCAGAAGGTGGCAGGGTCACTGAAGCTTTCTTT. It specifies CASSPEGGRVTEAFF.

CDR3 in DNA: TGCGCCAGCAGCCCGGGACTAGCGGGGACTATCCAAGAGACCCAGTACTTC. Protein sequence: CASSPGLAGTIQETQYF. The chain couples TRBV5-1 to TRBJ2-5, with TRBD2 matching 13 bases. Trimming cost V 4 bases and J 1 base; bases outside gene matches: 7. The V gene's germline CDR1 is SGHRS and CDR2 YFSETQ. The CDR3 contains 17 residues.

This rearrangement joins TRBV25-1 to TRBJ2-7; D call uncertain. The germline V gene encodes CDR1 MGHDK and CDR2 SYGVNS. The length of the CDR3 is 13 residues. The germline V and J ends were trimmed by 2 bases and 2 bases, with 7 bases remaining between them. As DNA, the CDR3 is TGTGCCAGCAGTGAAGGCGGTACCTACGAGCAGTACTTC. It translates to CASSEGGTYEQYF.

The J gene is TRBJ2-5, the V gene TRBV6-2 or TRBV6-3, with D possibly being TRBD1 or TRBD2 (5 bases each). V lost 5 bases and J 4 bases, leaving 20 bases between the germline ends. Germline-derived CDR1 and CDR2 are MNHEY and SVGEGT. CDR3 length: 16 amino acids. The CDR3, as DNA: TGTGCCAGCAGTCGCCGGAAGAGGGCCGGGGCAGAGACCCAGTACTTC. Its protein product is CASSRRKRAGAETQYF.

The CDR3 DNA reads TGTGCCAGCAGCCGCGGACAGGGGGGCGGCACTGAAGCTTTCTTT. This translates into CASSRGQGGGTEAFF. The chain employs TRBV3-1 (or the pseudogene TRBV3-2) and TRBJ1-1, with 10 bases fitting TRBD1. Per germline, CDR1 LGHDT and CDR2 YNNKEL (reference sequence). V shed 4 bases and J 4 bases; nucleotides not matched to a gene: 6. This CDR3 is built from 15 residues.

This chain uses TRBV6-5 with TRBJ2-1, with D tentatively TRBD1 (6 bases). V was pared by 11 bases and J by 5 bases, with 22 bases between. CDR1 is MNHEY, CDR2 SVGAGI, per germline. This CDR3 is 15 amino acids long. CDR3 in amino acids: CAGGIAGRGDNEQFF. CDR3 bases: TGTGCCGGTGGCATTGCCGGCAGGGGTGACAATGAGCAGTTCTTC.

This chain links TRBV6-2 or TRBV6-3 with TRBJ1-6; possibly TRBD1 for D (5 bases). Germline lookup yields CDR1 MNHEY and CDR2 SVGEGT. Trimming left V 6 bases short and J 10 bases short, with 16 bases between. The CDR3 loop spans 14 amino acids. The CDR3 coding sequence is TGTGCCAGCAGCCCCGATAGGGGTTGGTCACCCCTCCACTTT. Protein product: CASSPDRGWSPLHF.

The chain employs TRBV6-5 and TRBJ2-4, with 10 bases identical to TRBD1. V was clipped by 6 bases and J by 7 bases; unmatched bases: 6. The V gene's germline CDR1 is MNHEY and CDR2 SVGAGI. The CDR3 consists of 14 residues. The CDR3 protein is CASSSPGQGNIQYF. CDR3 bases: TGTGCCAGCAGCTCCCCGGGACAGGGGAACATTCAGTACTTC.

The chain combines TRBV6-5 with TRBJ1-1; tentatively, D is TRBD1 (5 bases). This CDR3 comprises 13 residues. Germline CDR1 is MNHEY and CDR2 is SVGAGI. Deletions cut 6 bases from V and 7 bases from J, with 15 bases between. The CDR3 nucleotides are TGTGCCAGCAGCCCCCCGGGAGGGGATGAAGCTTTCTTT. Amino acids: CASSPPGGDEAFF.

The chain is built from TRBV20-1 and TRBJ1-2; D ambiguous. V gave up 2 bases and J gave up 8 bases, with 9 bases separating them. The CDR3 covers 11 residues. Looked up from germline, CDR1 is DFQATT and CDR2 is SNEGSKA (reference sequence). This CDR3 reads CSARSVSGYTF. The CDR3 nucleotides read TGCAGTGCTAGATCTGTCTCCGGCTACACCTTC.

This clone has only a few counts. V gene TRBV18 combines with J gene TRBJ1-5; unclear D gene. CDR3 length equals 14 residues. Per germline, CDR1 KGHSH and CDR2 LQKENI. V was trimmed by 0 bases and J by 5 bases, leaving 8 bases between them. The DNA for the CDR3 is TGTGCCAGCTCACCACCAGGGCGTTATCAGCCCCAGCATTTT. Its protein product is CASSPPGRYQPQHF.

The chain is built from TRBV7-2 and TRBJ1-6; no clear D. Germline V CDR1 and CDR2: SGHTA, FQGNSA. The CDR3 consists of 14 residues. The ends were cut back, 1 base at V and 9 bases at J, with 10 bases in the middle. This CDR3 is CASSLVSETSPLHF. For the CDR3, the DNA is TGTGCCAGCAGCTTAGTGTCCGAGACTTCACCCCTCCACTTT.

This chain connects TRBV6-5 to TRBJ2-7, with 7 positions matching TRBD1. The CDR3 contains 13 residues. With 6 bases clipped from V and 1 base from J, the junction kept 3 bases outside the gene matches. Germline-derived CDR1 and CDR2 are MNHEY and SVGAGI. DNA for the CDR3: TGTGCCAGCAGAATGGGACAGTCCTACGAGCAGTACTTC. Translating gives CASRMGQSYEQYF.

This clone occurred once. The chain couples TRBV27 to TRBJ2-7; D is possibly TRBD1 (5 bases). This CDR3 is built from 17 residues. V gave up 2 bases and J gave up 2 bases, with 19 bases separating them. CDR1 MNHEY and CDR2 SMNVEV come from the germline V gene (reference sequence). The chain's CDR3 is CASSLKTMGLTPYEQYF. The CDR3 bases are TGTGCCAGCAGTTTAAAGACGATGGGGCTTACGCCCTACGAGCAGTACTTC.

This clone was seen once. The chain combines TRBV19 with TRBJ1-2, with unresolved D. Trimming stripped 3 bases from V and 3 bases from J, with 5 bases between. The CDR3 is 12 amino acids. Germline lookup yields CDR1 LNHDA and CDR2 SQIVND (reference sequence). The CDR3 here is CASSIGDYGYTF. The CDR3 nucleotides are TGTGCCAGTAGTATCGGAGACTATGGCTACACCTTC.

The gene calls are TRBV27 and TRBJ1-6; D gene ambiguous. Germline assignment: CDR1 MNHEY and CDR2 SMNVEV (reference sequence). V lost 2 bases and J lost 2, with 4 bases in between. The CDR3 has 14 amino acids. The CDR3 sequence is CASSLRPYNSPLHF. Here the CDR3 DNA reads TGTGCCAGCAGTTTACGTCCCTATAATTCACCCCTCCACTTT.